The rows below give T cell receptor beta chains drawn from one sample of a study of control samples from healthy donors and cancer patients. Libraries were prepared by immunoSEQ multiplex PCR; TCRdb keeps only in-frame clonotypes and omits some of them. Of about 130,000 clones detected, roughly 94% appear once; the ten largest clones hold approximately 15%. Sequencing was performed on PBMCs. The receptors here all came from a man between 60 and 70 years old with colorectal cancer. CDR3s include the opening cysteine and the closing phenylalanine or tryptophan. The D gene is left open where the match is weak.

D: TRBD2; J: TRBJ2-3; V: TRBV9; CDR3: CASSVAGGPSGADTQYF; DNA: TGTGCCAGCAGCGTAGCGGGGGGGCCTTCAGGGGCAGATACGCAGTATTTT
D: .; J: TRBJ2-3; V: TRBV6-5; CDR3: CASSLGGLDTDTQYF; DNA: TGTGCCAGCAGCCTGGGGGGGCTCGACACAGATACGCAGTATTTT
D: .; J: TRBJ2-2; V: TRBV7-2; CDR3: CASSLYANTGELFF; DNA: TGTGCCAGCAGCTTATACGCGAACACCGGGGAGCTGTTTTTT
D: .; J: TRBJ2-7; V: TRBV19; CDR3: CASSAVGSSYEQYF; DNA: TGTGCCAGTAGTGCGGTAGGGAGCTCCTACGAGCAGTACTTC
D: TRBD1; J: TRBJ2-2; V: TRBV6-2/TRBV6-3; CDR3: CASSIIRGTGELFF; DNA: TGTGCCAGCAGTATAATCAGGGGGACCGGGGAGCTGTTTTTT
D: .; J: TRBJ2-2; V: TRBV5-8; CDR3: CASSLDPNTGELFF; DNA: TGTGCCAGCAGCTTGGACCCGAACACCGGGGAGCTGTTTTTT
D: .; J: TRBJ2-1; V: TRBV20-1; CDR3: CSASLGGATEQFF; DNA: TGCAGTGCTAGTCTTGGGGGGGCCACTGAGCAGTTCTTC
D: .; J: TRBJ1-3; V: TRBV7-9; CDR3: CASSLLQGSTLYF; DNA: TGTGCCAGCAGCTTACTGCAGGGATCAACCTTATATTTT
D: .; J: TRBJ2-7; V: TRBV7-2; CDR3: CASSPGSTSYEQYF; DNA: TGTGCCAGCAGCCCCGGGTCCACCTCCTACGAGCAGTACTTC
D: .; J: TRBJ2-2; V: TRBV7-2; CDR3: CASSLDVFTPGELFF; DNA: TGTGCCAGCAGCTTAGACGTCTTCACGCCCGGGGAGCTGTTTTTT
D: .; J: TRBJ1-1; V: TRBV10-2; CDR3: CASSPGGRTEAFF; DNA: TGCGCCAGCAGTCCGGGAGGGAGAACTGAAGCTTTCTTT
D: .; J: TRBJ1-1; V: TRBV6-2/TRBV6-3; CDR3: CASSYSSHPKAFF; DNA: TGTGCCAGCAGTTACTCTTCACACCCGAAAGCTTTCTTT